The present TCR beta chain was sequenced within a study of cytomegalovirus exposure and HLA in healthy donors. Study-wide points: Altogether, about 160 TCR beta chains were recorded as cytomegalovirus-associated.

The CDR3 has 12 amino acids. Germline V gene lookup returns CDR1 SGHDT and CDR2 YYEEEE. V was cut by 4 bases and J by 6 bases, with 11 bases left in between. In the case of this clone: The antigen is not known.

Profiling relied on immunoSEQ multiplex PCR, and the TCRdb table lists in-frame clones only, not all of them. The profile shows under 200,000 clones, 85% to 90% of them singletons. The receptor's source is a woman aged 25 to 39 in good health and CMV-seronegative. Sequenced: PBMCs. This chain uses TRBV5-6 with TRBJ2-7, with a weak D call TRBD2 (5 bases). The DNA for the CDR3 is TGTGCCAGCAGCAGCGGATATTTCGAGCAGTACTTC. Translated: CASSSGYFEQYF.